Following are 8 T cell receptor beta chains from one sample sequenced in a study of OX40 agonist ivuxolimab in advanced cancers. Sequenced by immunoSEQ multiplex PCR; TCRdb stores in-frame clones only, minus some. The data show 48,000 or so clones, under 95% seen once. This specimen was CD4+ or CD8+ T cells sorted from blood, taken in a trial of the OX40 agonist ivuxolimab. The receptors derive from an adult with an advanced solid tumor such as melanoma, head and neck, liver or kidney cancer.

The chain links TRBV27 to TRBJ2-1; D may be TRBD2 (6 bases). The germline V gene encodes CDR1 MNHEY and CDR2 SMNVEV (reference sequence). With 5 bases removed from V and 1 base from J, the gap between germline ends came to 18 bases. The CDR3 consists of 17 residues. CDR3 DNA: TGTGCCAGCAGTCTAACGGGCATCCGGGGGTCCTACAATGAGCAGTTCTTC. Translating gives CASSLTGIRGSYNEQFF.

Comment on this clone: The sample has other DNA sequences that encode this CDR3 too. The CDR3 DNA sequence: TGTGCCAGCAGCTTGGGACAATCCTACGAGCAGTACTTC. Translation gives CASSLGQSYEQYF. The V and J genes are TRBV11-2 and TRBJ2-7; D may be TRBD1 (6 bases). V was clipped by 3 bases and J by 1 base, with 7 bases between them. The V gene's germline CDR1 is SGHAT and CDR2 FQNNGV. This CDR3 is 13 amino acids long.

In DNA form, the CDR3 reads TGTGCCAGCAGTATCGGGACAGCCTCCTACGAGCAGTACTTC. Translated: CASSIGTASYEQYF. The chain is built from TRBV25-1 and TRBJ2-7; 7 bases align to TRBD1. V shed 5 bases and J 0 bases; nucleotides not matched to a gene: 4. The CDR3 extends over 14 amino acids. Germline lookup yields CDR1 MGHDK and CDR2 SYGVNS.

CDR3 coding DNA: TGTGCCAGCGGCGGAGGAGTCATGAACACTGAAGCTTTCTTT. This sequence encodes CASGGGVMNTEAFF. The chain combines TRBV6-5 with TRBJ1-1; D unresolved. This CDR3 comprises 14 residues. The V gene's germline CDR1 is MNHEY and CDR2 SVGAGI. Trimming took off 8 bases at V and 0 bases at J, with 13 bases between the two ends.

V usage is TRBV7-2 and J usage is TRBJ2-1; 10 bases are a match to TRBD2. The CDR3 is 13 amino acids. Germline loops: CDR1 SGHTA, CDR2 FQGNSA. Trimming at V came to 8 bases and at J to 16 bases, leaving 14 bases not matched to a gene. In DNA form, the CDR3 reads TGTGCCAGCCTATCTGGCCTAGCGGGAGTTATATTCTTC. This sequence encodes CASLSGLAGVIFF.

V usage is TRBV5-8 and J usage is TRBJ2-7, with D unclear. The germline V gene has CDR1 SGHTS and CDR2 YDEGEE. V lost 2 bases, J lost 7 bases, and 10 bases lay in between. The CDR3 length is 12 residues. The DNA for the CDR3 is TGTGCCAGCAGCTTTCCAGCCCTAGAGCAGTACTTC. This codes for CASSFPALEQYF.

This CDR3 is CASSSGTLTEAFF. In DNA, the CDR3 is TGTGCCAGCAGTTCCGGGACACTAACTGAAGCTTTCTTT. This chain connects TRBV27 to TRBJ1-1; D possibly corresponds to TRBD1 (6 bases). Germline-derived CDR1 and CDR2 are MNHEY and SMNVEV (reference sequence). This CDR3 comprises 13 residues. Trimming took 4 bases from V and 5 from J, leaving 11 bases between them.

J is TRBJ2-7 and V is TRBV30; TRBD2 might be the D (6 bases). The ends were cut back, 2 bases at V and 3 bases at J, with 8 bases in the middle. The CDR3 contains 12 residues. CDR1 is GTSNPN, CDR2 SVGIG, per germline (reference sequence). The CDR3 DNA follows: TGTGCCTGGAGTTCGGGGGACTACGAGCAGTACTTC. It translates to CAWSSGDYEQYF.